This TCR beta chain originates from a study of Graves' ophthalmopathy and Graves' hyperthyroidism listed by TCRdb under 2018. Background on the whole study: Peripheral blood was collected before any treatment was given, at the time of initial diagnosis. An independent validation cohort comprised some 19 hyperthyroidism patients and 15 to 17 patients who later progressed from hyperthyroidism to ophthalmopathy. After sampling, hyperthyroidism patients received methimazole starting at 30 mg daily, and ophthalmopathy patients received high-dose intravenous methylprednisolone. In total, approximately 130 blood samples were TCR-sequenced: 40 to 45 ophthalmopathy, about 75 hyperthyroidism and 17 hyperthyroidism-to-ophthalmopathy patients. In over five hyperthyroidism patients, T-cell repertoires of thyroid tissue and blood were compared. TCR beta repertoire signatures were used to distinguish Graves' ophthalmopathy from Graves' hyperthyroidism and to predict progression to ophthalmopathy. To explore V-J signatures that separate ophthalmopathy from hyperthyroidism, a discovery set of about 100 patients was enrolled, consisting of approximately 45 with ophthalmopathy and about 60 with stable hyperthyroidism.

Patients with ophthalmopathy had moderately to severely active disease, with a Clinical Activity Score of 3 or more, a NOSPECS grade of 4 or more, and a disease duration of less than 3 months. Patients with other autoimmune diseases, uncontrolled infections, pregnancy or lactation were excluded from the study. Diagnosis relied on clinical symptoms, serum thyroxine, TRAb, thyroid ultrasound and orbital computed tomography. Ficoll-Paque density gradient centrifugation was used to isolate PBMCs from about 10 ml of fresh peripheral blood. Total RNA was extracted using Trizol reagent, and RNA quality was checked on an Agilent 2100 Bioanalyzer. This clonotype was picked up a small number of times. The antigen it binds to is not known. There are no base qualities to consult, and no much larger clone falls within one base. For repertoire sequencing, the TCR beta CDR3 regions were amplified from RNA transcripts. The first round was an RT-PCR using HTBI primers with the Qiagen OneStep RT-PCR kit, and this first round was followed by a second-round multiplex PCR, then size selection and purification. Libraries were sequenced on an Illumina HiSeq2000 using paired-end 100 bp reads. Under the source paper's analysis protocol: SOAPnuke was used for read processing, and reads with adapters, uncalled bases, a mean Phred below 15, or no exact constant-primer or identifier match were discarded. COPE v1.2.5 was used to merge high-quality paired reads. Clonotypes were defined as unique nucleotide sequences and were aligned to IMGT TRB V, D and J references using MiTCR v1.1. Only V-J combinations with frequency above 0.0001 were analysed, covering about 99% of repertoires. A TCR clonal expansion and chaos score per V-J combination was defined as the ratio of F50 clonal expansion to chaos observed in the TCRdist matrix. Features were reduced by Welch's t-statistics and random forest to around 14 V-J combinations, which fed a naive Bayes classifier. The similarity between thyroid and blood repertoires was quantified using the Morisita-Horn index. TCRdb passed the public sequencing reads through fastp at Q25 and MiXCR, retaining productive beta sequences. Rows are combined by CDR3 protein, so each entry shows the most common genes and DNA. The V and J calls here are based on TCRdb, not the publication. In all, the sample holds 660,000 or so distinct CDR3 sequences, and about 40% of those were seen once. The ten largest clones represent over 2.5% of the sample.

Beyond this particular receptor, the publication reports: The 13-signature model separated ophthalmopathy from stable hyperthyroidism with around 90% sensitivity and almost 84% specificity in cross-validation, and 80%/75% in the test set. Among expanded thyroid clonotypes with frequency above 0.001, most also showed up in blood, which suggests that blood repertoires may reflect the thyroid immune response. In validation, the model predicted ophthalmopathy progression with about 64% sensitivity and about 73% specificity; about a dozen predicted patients were CT-confirmed with GO in a median of around 6.5 months. No statistical method was used to set the sample size in advance, and the investigators knew which group each participant was assigned to.

From the germline V gene, CDR1 is SGHRS and CDR2 is YFSETQ. Trimming accounts for 6 bases at V and 4 bases at J, while the number of junction bases matched to no gene is 7. Spanning cysteine to phenylalanine, the CDR3 consists of 14 amino acids. Of the read, only the CDR3 DNA is kept; its 42 bases are in frame from base 1. Here the chain combines TRBV5-1 and TRBJ1-2; TRBD1 agrees with 9 junctional bases. This clonotype originated in an adult man with Graves' ophthalmopathy. The material sequenced was peripheral blood. This receptor has the CDR3 CASNTPGQGYGYTF. At the DNA level, the sequence is TGCGCCAGCAACACGCCGGGACAGGGCTATGGCTACACCTTC.